The T cell receptor (beta chain) described here comes from a study of cytomegalovirus exposure and HLA in healthy donors (dated by TCRdb to about 2017). Regarding the study in general: According to a later analysis, one platform produced both the 120 validation repertoires and the 666 repertoires of the first cohort. The study aimed to test whether cataloging public T cell receptors could reveal signatures of past pathogen exposure. To predict cytomegalovirus infection status, the study combined high-throughput TCR immunosequencing, statistical association of individual TCRs with disease status, and machine learning. Besides the first cohort of 500 to 700 subjects, a separate validation cohort made up of 120 or so different subjects was used. Overall results and qualifications from the work: The study gave a list of about 150 TCR beta chains associated with cytomegalovirus. It was suggested by the authors that the approach could potentially be generalized to other disease states and immunological phenotypes. Most TCR sequences were observed very rarely across donors, whereas some public TCRs were present in many individuals. A later analysis lacked HLA typing for the validation cohort, so it scored co-occurrence in that cohort across all 110 or so repertoires. Of the cluster scores, roughly 93% were above 0 in a later analysis, which found that TCRs clustered in the first cohort also tended to co-occur in the 120 or so validation repertoires. The classifier was reported to diagnose cytomegalovirus status with high specificity and sensitivity in both the original cohort and the validation cohort. A few of the identified cytomegalovirus-associated TCR beta chains were confirmed in vitro to be specific for cytomegalovirus antigens.

From a lookup of the germline V gene, CDR1 and CDR2 are MNHNS and SASEGT. At the junction V is shortened by 3 bases and J by 0 bases, with 15 bases in between. Measured from the cysteine to the phenylalanine, the CDR3 is 17 residues long. Only the CDR3 part of the read is kept: 51 bases, read in frame from the first base. The library was prepared using the immunoSEQ multiplex PCR assay. Per the source publication's procedure: A statistical classification framework was built for diagnosing cytomegalovirus status from the catalog of TCR beta chain sequences. The table was pulled from immuneACCESS by TCRdb, which kept in-frame rearrangements only. Such tables lose some clones; where checked, under half of the loss comes from unresolved V genes, and the rest has no known cause. V, J and clone size reflect that table, while D and trimming were determined from the DNA. The sample yields some 130,000 clones; approximately 84% were counted once. The ten most abundant clones make up about 27% of the sample.

Note on this clone: What this receptor recognizes is not known. Base quality data are lacking; no much larger clone is found one base away.

The donors were included in the validation cohort of roughly 130 subjects, a group kept apart from the approximately 690-subject first cohort. The chain uses TRBV6-1 and TRBJ1-3; the D gene is possibly TRBD1, with 5 bases matching. The origin of this receptor is a man between 25 and 39 years old in good health and CMV-seropositive. The material sequenced was PBMCs. The CDR3 protein: CASSESWGGTSGNTIYF. At the DNA level, the sequence is TGTGCCAGCAGTGAGTCCTGGGGGGGTACCTCTGGAAACACCATATATTTT.